The source of this T cell receptor beta chain is a study of cytomegalovirus exposure and HLA in healthy donors. Study background: Most donors, about 82% of roughly 400 genotyped, fell in the Caucasian-associated ancestry cluster. The study's findings and limits: According to reports, the classifier identified cytomegalovirus status with high specificity and sensitivity.

13 Jbeta primers and 60 Vbeta primers were used for the PCR. Using immunoSEQ multiplex PCR, the repertoire was profiled, and TCRdb retains in-frame clones only, with some absent. The table has 82,000 or so clones, roughly a tenth seen once. CDR1 is SNHLY, CDR2 FYNNEI, per germline. Trimming cost V 4 bases and J 5 bases, with 8 bases left between them. This CDR3 is 13 amino acids long. This clone was detected only a few times. Its antigen is still unknown. Specimen: PBMCs. The V gene is TRBV2, the J gene TRBJ2-2; TRBD2 is a possible D gene (5 bases). This TCR was sampled from a man in his sixties in good health and CMV-seropositive. The CDR3 coding sequence is TGTGCCAGCAGTGGAGGGCTAACCGGGGAGCTGTTTTTT. It yields the protein CASSGGLTGELFF.